A selection of T cell receptor beta chains follows, all from one sample in a study of blood T cell repertoires in COVID-19. Sequenced by immunoSEQ multiplex PCR; TCRdb stores in-frame clones only, minus some. The data contain 100,000 or so clones, around 88% of them singletons. Material for sequencing was peripheral blood. All receptors come from a man in his 60s with acute or convalescent COVID-19. Both conserved end residues are part of each CDR3. Each record gives: D gene, clone size, V gene, J gene, CDR3 protein, CDR3 DNA. The D gene is left open where the match is weak. The size entry is marked missing in some rows and otherwise reads once, few, many or a size class.

d_call: -
clone_size: -
v_call: TRBV4-2
j_call: TRBJ2-1
cdr3_aa: CASSQDGVGGNEQFF
cdr3_nt: TGTGCCAGCAGCCAAGACGGGGTCGGGGGCAATGAGCAGTTCTTC

d_call: -
clone_size: -
v_call: TRBV6-1
j_call: TRBJ1-6
cdr3_aa: CASSEMKHNSPLHF
cdr3_nt: TGTGCCAGCAGTGAAATGAAGCATAATTCACCCCTCCACTTT

d_call: TRBD1
clone_size: once
v_call: TRBV6-5
j_call: TRBJ1-2
cdr3_aa: CASRLQGAGDYGYTF
cdr3_nt: TGTGCCAGCAGATTACAGGGGGCCGGGGACTATGGCTACACCTTC

d_call: TRBD1
clone_size: -
v_call: TRBV5-5
j_call: TRBJ1-4
cdr3_aa: CASSSPGTGVRTHEKLFF
cdr3_nt: TGTGCCAGCAGCTCTCCCGGGACAGGGGTCCGAACGCATGAAAAACTGTTTTTT

d_call: -
clone_size: -
v_call: TRBV2
j_call: TRBJ2-6
cdr3_aa: CASSEKLGASTGANVLTF
cdr3_nt: TGTGCCAGCAGTGAAAAACTGGGGGCCTCCACTGGGGCCAACGTCCTGACTTTC

d_call: TRBD2
clone_size: -
v_call: TRBV10-3
j_call: TRBJ2-6
cdr3_aa: CASGGGANVLTF
cdr3_nt: TGTGCCAGCGGGGGTGGGGCCAACGTCCTGACTTTC

d_call: -
clone_size: -
v_call: TRBV5-1
j_call: TRBJ1-4
cdr3_aa: CASRIGGNEKLFF
cdr3_nt: TGCGCCAGCAGAATTGGAGGAAATGAAAAACTGTTTTTT

d_call: TRBD1
clone_size: -
v_call: TRBV6-5
j_call: TRBJ2-7
cdr3_aa: CASTDRPLSYEQYF
cdr3_nt: TGTGCCAGCACGGACAGGCCCCTCTCCTACGAGCAGTACTTC

d_call: -
clone_size: -
v_call: TRBV7-3
j_call: TRBJ1-2
cdr3_aa: CASSQTGSYGYTF
cdr3_nt: TGTGCCAGCAGCCAAACAGGGTCCTATGGCTACACCTTC

d_call: TRBD2
clone_size: -
v_call: TRBV9
j_call: TRBJ2-3
cdr3_aa: CASSVAPGGENTQYF
cdr3_nt: TGTGCCAGCAGCGTAGCACCGGGAGGGGAAAATACGCAGTATTTT

d_call: -
clone_size: few
v_call: TRBV27
j_call: TRBJ1-5
cdr3_aa: CASRGTSRNQPQHF
cdr3_nt: TGTGCCAGCAGAGGGACAAGCCGCAATCAGCCCCAGCATTTT

d_call: TRBD1
clone_size: -
v_call: TRBV7-8
j_call: TRBJ2-1
cdr3_aa: CASSYRDRGPGSYNEQFF
cdr3_nt: TGTGCCAGCAGCTACCGGGACAGGGGGCCCGGTTCCTACAATGAGCAGTTCTTC

d_call: TRBD1
clone_size: once
v_call: TRBV6-6
j_call: TRBJ1-5
cdr3_aa: CASSPDRDNQPQHF
cdr3_nt: TGTGCCAGCAGTCCCGACAGGGACAATCAGCCCCAGCATTTT

d_call: -
clone_size: -
v_call: TRBV30
j_call: TRBJ2-5
cdr3_aa: CAWSRALRGETQYF
cdr3_nt: TGTGCCTGGAGCCGGGCCCTGAGAGGGGAGACCCAGTACTTC

d_call: -
clone_size: -
v_call: TRBV15
j_call: TRBJ2-5
cdr3_aa: CATSSPGEEYQETQYF
cdr3_nt: TGTGCCACCAGCAGTCCGGGGGAGGAGTACCAAGAGACCCAGTACTTC

d_call: -
clone_size: -
v_call: TRBV30
j_call: TRBJ2-7
cdr3_aa: CAWSNRDTRYEQYF
cdr3_nt: TGTGCCTGGAGTAACCGGGACACCCGCTACGAGCAGTACTTC

d_call: TRBD1
clone_size: -
v_call: TRBV19
j_call: TRBJ1-2
cdr3_aa: CASSRQGLPFLGYTF
cdr3_nt: TGTGCCAGTAGTCGACAGGGCCTCCCATTCCTTGGCTACACCTTC

d_call: TRBD1
clone_size: -
v_call: TRBV28
j_call: TRBJ1-1
cdr3_aa: CASRRQGGNTEAFF
cdr3_nt: TGTGCCAGCAGAAGACAGGGAGGGAACACTGAAGCTTTCTTT

d_call: TRBD2
clone_size: -
v_call: TRBV20-1
j_call: TRBJ2-5
cdr3_aa: CSASLPSGRRRETQYF
cdr3_nt: TGCAGTGCTAGTTTGCCTAGCGGGAGGCGACGAGAGACCCAGTACTTC

d_call: -
clone_size: -
v_call: TRBV12-2
j_call: TRBJ1-6
cdr3_aa: CASRFTGGPYNSPLHF
cdr3_nt: TGTGCAAGTCGCTTTACAGGGGGGCCTTATAATTCACCCCTCCACTTT

d_call: -
clone_size: -
v_call: TRBV19
j_call: TRBJ1-4
cdr3_aa: CASRNKGQGGEKLFF
cdr3_nt: TGTGCCAGTAGAAATAAGGGGCAGGGAGGAGAAAAACTGTTTTTT

d_call: -
clone_size: -
v_call: TRBV19
j_call: TRBJ1-5
cdr3_aa: CASSIVAGAGQPQHF
cdr3_nt: TGTGCCAGTAGTATAGTTGCGGGGGCAGGCCAGCCCCAGCATTTT

d_call: TRBD2
clone_size: -
v_call: TRBV10-2
j_call: TRBJ2-1
cdr3_aa: CASSDSLSLGLAGGPYNEQFF
cdr3_nt: TGCGCCAGCAGTGATTCCCTTTCTCTGGGACTAGCGGGGGGGCCCTACAATGAGCAGTTCTTC

d_call: -
clone_size: -
v_call: TRBV18
j_call: TRBJ2-4
cdr3_aa: CASSPAGPGLTGNIQYF
cdr3_nt: TGTGCCAGCTCACCAGCCGGGCCGGGTCTCACGGGGAACATTCAGTACTTC

d_call: -
clone_size: -
v_call: TRBV2
j_call: TRBJ1-2
cdr3_aa: CASSDIYGYTF
cdr3_nt: TGTGCCAGCAGTGACATCTATGGCTACACCTTC

d_call: -
clone_size: -
v_call: TRBV19
j_call: TRBJ1-2
cdr3_aa: CASSIGGDAPDYGYTF
cdr3_nt: TGTGCCAGTAGTATAGGAGGAGACGCACCCGACTATGGCTACACCTTC